The rows below give T cell receptor beta chains drawn from one sample of a study of T cell repertoires in cytomegalovirus infection. One entry per CDR3 protein, called by TCRdb with MiXCR from the reads. This repertoire shows about 230,000 distinct CDR3 sequences, 20% to 25% found once; its top ten account for 15% to 20%. The sample was CD8+ T cells from PBMCs. The receptor source for this set is a human donor in good health (CMV status not recorded). Some clones in this sample may be carry-over from other donors' samples. Each CDR3 is given with its conserved first and last residue. Fields, in order: D gene, J gene, V gene, clone size, CDR3 DNA, CDR3 protein. The D gene is left open where the match is weak. Rows may omit the clone size; those that give it use once, few, many or a size class.

d_gene: NA
j_gene: TRBJ2-7
v_gene: TRBV28
abundance: NA
CDR3nt: TGTGCCAGCAGTCCGACCGTCGGACAGAACTTCTCCTACGAGCAGTACTTC
CDR3aa: CASSPTVGQNFSYEQYF

d_gene: NA
j_gene: TRBJ2-7
v_gene: TRBV12-3/TRBV12-4
abundance: many
CDR3nt: TGTGCCAGCAGTTTAGGGACACTGAGCTCCTACGAGCAGTACTTC
CDR3aa: CASSLGTLSSYEQYF

d_gene: NA
j_gene: TRBJ1-2
v_gene: TRBV28
abundance: few
CDR3nt: TGTGCCAGCAGTCCTTGGGACCGTCCAAATGGCTACACCTTC
CDR3aa: CASSPWDRPNGYTF

d_gene: NA
j_gene: TRBJ2-1
v_gene: TRBV7-2
abundance: NA
CDR3nt: TGTGCCAGCAGCTTAGGTAGTGGTTCCTACAATGAGCAGTTCTTC
CDR3aa: CASSLGSGSYNEQFF

d_gene: NA
j_gene: TRBJ1-2
v_gene: TRBV27
abundance: many
CDR3nt: TGTGCCAGCAAAGGACAGTGGACCGGCTACACCTTC
CDR3aa: CASKGQWTGYTF

d_gene: TRBD2
j_gene: TRBJ2-1
v_gene: TRBV30
abundance: once
CDR3nt: TGTGCCTGGAGTGTGAAGCGGGGGTTCACCTACAATGAGCAGTTCTTC
CDR3aa: CAWSVKRGFTYNEQFF

d_gene: NA
j_gene: TRBJ2-1
v_gene: TRBV20-1
abundance: few
CDR3nt: TGCAGTGCTAGAGATTGGGGGCCTGAAGAGGACAATGAGCAGTTCTTC
CDR3aa: CSARDWGPEEDNEQFF

d_gene: NA
j_gene: TRBJ2-1
v_gene: TRBV27
abundance: NA
CDR3nt: TGTGCCAGCAGTTCGTTAGACACGGGCAGGGAGCAGTTCTTC
CDR3aa: CASSSLDTGREQFF

d_gene: NA
j_gene: TRBJ1-6
v_gene: TRBV7-2
abundance: many
CDR3nt: TGTGCCAGCAGCTTCCTCGTGGTGGGTTCACCCCTCCACTTT
CDR3aa: CASSFLVVGSPLHF

d_gene: NA
j_gene: TRBJ1-1
v_gene: TRBV15
abundance: NA
CDR3nt: TGTGCCACCAGTACCGGGGCCGCCACTGAAGCTTTCTTT
CDR3aa: CATSTGAATEAFF

d_gene: NA
j_gene: TRBJ2-1
v_gene: TRBV27
abundance: many
CDR3nt: TGTGCCAGCAGTTTATCGGAACGCCTCAATGAGCAGTTCTTC
CDR3aa: CASSLSERLNEQFF

d_gene: TRBD1
j_gene: TRBJ2-5
v_gene: TRBV2
abundance: many
CDR3nt: TGTGCCAGCAGAGGCGGGACAGGGGTACAAGAGACCCAGTACTTC
CDR3aa: CASRGGTGVQETQYF

d_gene: NA
j_gene: TRBJ2-3
v_gene: TRBV7-2
abundance: many
CDR3nt: TGTGCCAGCAGTAATTCAGGGATTAGCACAGATACGCAGTATTTT
CDR3aa: CASSNSGISTDTQYF

d_gene: NA
j_gene: TRBJ2-5
v_gene: TRBV10-3
abundance: many
CDR3nt: TGTGCCATCAGTGATCAGCGATCCCAAGAGACCCAGTACTTC
CDR3aa: CAISDQRSQETQYF

d_gene: TRBD1
j_gene: TRBJ2-2
v_gene: TRBV20-1
abundance: NA
CDR3nt: TGCAGTGCTAAGGGCCAGGGGGCGAAGGTCGGGGAGCTGTTTTTT
CDR3aa: CSAKGQGAKVGELFF

d_gene: NA
j_gene: TRBJ2-5
v_gene: TRBV7-9
abundance: many
CDR3nt: TGTGCCAGCAGCTCTGACAGATATCAAGAGACCCAGTACTTC
CDR3aa: CASSSDRYQETQYF

d_gene: NA
j_gene: TRBJ2-5
v_gene: TRBV7-2
abundance: many
CDR3nt: TGTGCCAGCAGCTTCAGCGTGCCCCAAGAGACCCAGTACTTC
CDR3aa: CASSFSVPQETQYF

d_gene: TRBD1
j_gene: TRBJ2-7
v_gene: TRBV5-1
abundance: NA
CDR3nt: TGCGCCAGCATGGGACAGAGCTCCTACGAGCAGTACTTC
CDR3aa: CASMGQSSYEQYF

d_gene: TRBD2
j_gene: TRBJ2-1
v_gene: TRBV7-8
abundance: many
CDR3nt: TGTGCCAGCAGCTCCTACGTCGGGCGGGGGGGCTCCTACAATGAGCAGTTCTTC
CDR3aa: CASSSYVGRGGSYNEQFF

d_gene: NA
j_gene: TRBJ1-1
v_gene: TRBV28
abundance: NA
CDR3nt: TGTGCCAGCAGTTTGGGACATAACACTGAAGCTTTCTTT
CDR3aa: CASSLGHNTEAFF

d_gene: NA
j_gene: TRBJ2-2
v_gene: TRBV28
abundance: NA
CDR3nt: TGTGCCAGCAGCCCTCCCGACAGGGGAGGGACCGGGGAGCTGTTTTTT
CDR3aa: CASSPPDRGGTGELFF

d_gene: NA
j_gene: TRBJ2-7
v_gene: TRBV7-6
abundance: few
CDR3nt: TGTGCCAGCAGCCCTATGGGGGAGACCTACGAGCAGTACTTC
CDR3aa: CASSPMGETYEQYF

d_gene: TRBD2
j_gene: TRBJ2-5
v_gene: TRBV7-8
abundance: many
CDR3nt: TGTGCCAGCAGCTCTAGCGGGGGGGGGCATCTGATCTTAGAGACCCAGTACTTC
CDR3aa: CASSSSGGGHLILETQYF

d_gene: TRBD1
j_gene: TRBJ2-7
v_gene: TRBV6-6
abundance: NA
CDR3nt: TGTGCCGGCAGTTGGGGACAGTACTACGAGCAGTACTTC
CDR3aa: CAGSWGQYYEQYF

d_gene: NA
j_gene: TRBJ2-3
v_gene: TRBV29-1
abundance: NA
CDR3nt: TGCAGCGTTGAAGGGACTAACTTTAGCACAGATACGCAGTATTTT
CDR3aa: CSVEGTNFSTDTQYF

d_gene: TRBD1
j_gene: TRBJ1-1
v_gene: TRBV28
abundance: few
CDR3nt: TGTGCCAGCAGTTTATGGGGGACAGTTGGTTTCTTT
CDR3aa: CASSLWGTVGFF

d_gene: NA
j_gene: TRBJ2-3
v_gene: TRBV5-4
abundance: few
CDR3nt: TGTGCCAGCAGCTTGGACCCCCTAGATTACACAGATACGCAGTATTTT
CDR3aa: CASSLDPLDYTDTQYF

d_gene: NA
j_gene: TRBJ1-3
v_gene: TRBV7-2
abundance: few
CDR3nt: TGTGCCAGCAGCTTACGGGGGACCGGAAACACCATATATTTT
CDR3aa: CASSLRGTGNTIYF

d_gene: TRBD2
j_gene: TRBJ2-5
v_gene: TRBV7-8
abundance: many
CDR3nt: TGTGCCAGCAGCTGGACTAGCGGGGTGGAGACCCAGTACTTC
CDR3aa: CASSWTSGVETQYF

d_gene: NA
j_gene: TRBJ1-1
v_gene: TRBV6-5
abundance: many
CDR3nt: TGTGCCAGCAGTTACTCGAGCCAGGGCGCTGAAGCTTTCTTT
CDR3aa: CASSYSSQGAEAFF

d_gene: NA
j_gene: TRBJ2-2
v_gene: TRBV5-6
abundance: few
CDR3nt: TGTGCCAGCGCGGATAATCGGACCGGGGAGCTGTTTTTT
CDR3aa: CASADNRTGELFF

d_gene: NA
j_gene: TRBJ1-5
v_gene: TRBV4-1
abundance: NA
CDR3nt: TGCGCCAGCAGCCAAGAAGGGGACGGGATCCAGCCCCAGCATTTT
CDR3aa: CASSQEGDGIQPQHF

d_gene: NA
j_gene: TRBJ2-1
v_gene: TRBV12-3/TRBV12-4
abundance: NA
CDR3nt: TGTGCCAGCAGTTTAACCTTCGGAGGAGGCTCCTACAATGAGCAGTTCTTC
CDR3aa: CASSLTFGGGSYNEQFF

d_gene: TRBD1
j_gene: TRBJ1-1
v_gene: TRBV14
abundance: NA
CDR3nt: TGTGCCAGCAGCCAGGGGTTTGGACAGGGGGCTACTGAAGCTTTCTTT
CDR3aa: CASSQGFGQGATEAFF

d_gene: NA
j_gene: TRBJ2-5
v_gene: TRBV6-5
abundance: NA
CDR3nt: TGTGCCAGCAGTTACAGGGAGACCCAGTACTTC
CDR3aa: CASSYRETQYF

d_gene: TRBD1
j_gene: TRBJ2-3
v_gene: TRBV7-2
abundance: many
CDR3nt: TGTGCCAGCAGCCCGACAGGGGGCGGGGATACGCAGTATTTT
CDR3aa: CASSPTGGGDTQYF

d_gene: TRBD2
j_gene: TRBJ2-1
v_gene: TRBV7-9
abundance: NA
CDR3nt: TGTGCCAGCAGCCGGAGGGGAGGGCCGAATGAGCAGTTCTTC
CDR3aa: CASSRRGGPNEQFF

d_gene: NA
j_gene: TRBJ2-1
v_gene: TRBV9
abundance: few
CDR3nt: TGTGCCAGCAGCGAGCCCAGGGCCCATGAGCAGTTCTTC
CDR3aa: CASSEPRAHEQFF

d_gene: NA
j_gene: TRBJ2-1
v_gene: TRBV7-2
abundance: many
CDR3nt: TGTGCCAGCAGCTTAATAGCGAATGAGCAGTTCTTC
CDR3aa: CASSLIANEQFF

d_gene: NA
j_gene: TRBJ2-1
v_gene: TRBV7-9
abundance: NA
CDR3nt: TGTGCCAGCAACGAAGACGGTCAGCAGTTCTTC
CDR3aa: CASNEDGQQFF

d_gene: NA
j_gene: TRBJ1-1
v_gene: TRBV29-1
abundance: NA
CDR3nt: TGCAGCGGGCGTGGACTCGGGAGGGGACCCACTGAAGCTTTCTTT
CDR3aa: CSGRGLGRGPTEAFF

d_gene: NA
j_gene: TRBJ2-1
v_gene: TRBV7-9
abundance: many
CDR3nt: TGTGCCAGCAGCTTAGAAGGTTCCGGCCCACCTGAGCAGTTCTTC
CDR3aa: CASSLEGSGPPEQFF

d_gene: NA
j_gene: TRBJ1-2
v_gene: TRBV5-8
abundance: few
CDR3nt: TGTGCCAGCAGCTTGTGGGGGCAGAACTATGGCTACACCTTC
CDR3aa: CASSLWGQNYGYTF

d_gene: NA
j_gene: TRBJ1-1
v_gene: TRBV25-1
abundance: few
CDR3nt: TGTGCCAGCAGCGACACAGGGTTAGCTGAAGCTTTCTTT
CDR3aa: CASSDTGLAEAFF

d_gene: NA
j_gene: TRBJ2-4
v_gene: TRBV15
abundance: few
CDR3nt: TGTGCCACCAGCAGAAGGGGACTCGCAAAGTACTTC
CDR3aa: CATSRRGLAKYF

d_gene: TRBD2
j_gene: TRBJ2-1
v_gene: TRBV27
abundance: NA
CDR3nt: TGTGCCAGCAGTTTATCTATGCGACTAGCGGGGGAGGGGTACAATGAGCAGTTCTTC
CDR3aa: CASSLSMRLAGEGYNEQFF